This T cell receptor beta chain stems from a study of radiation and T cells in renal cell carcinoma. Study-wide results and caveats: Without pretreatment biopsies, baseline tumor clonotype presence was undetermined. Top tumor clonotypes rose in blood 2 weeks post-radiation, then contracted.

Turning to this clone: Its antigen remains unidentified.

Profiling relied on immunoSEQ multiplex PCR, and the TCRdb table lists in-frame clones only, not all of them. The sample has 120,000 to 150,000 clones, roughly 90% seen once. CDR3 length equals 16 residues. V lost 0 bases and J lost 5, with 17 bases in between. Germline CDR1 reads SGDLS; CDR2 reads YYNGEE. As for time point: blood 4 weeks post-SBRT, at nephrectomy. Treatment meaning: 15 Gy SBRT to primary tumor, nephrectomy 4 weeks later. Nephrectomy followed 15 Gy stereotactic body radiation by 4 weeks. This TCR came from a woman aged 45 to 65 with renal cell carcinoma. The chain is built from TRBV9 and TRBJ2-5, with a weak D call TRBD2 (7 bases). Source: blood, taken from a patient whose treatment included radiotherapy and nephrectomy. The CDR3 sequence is CASSVDAGAQEETQYF. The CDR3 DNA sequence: TGTGCCAGCAGCGTAGATGCGGGGGCGCAGGAGGAGACCCAGTACTTC.